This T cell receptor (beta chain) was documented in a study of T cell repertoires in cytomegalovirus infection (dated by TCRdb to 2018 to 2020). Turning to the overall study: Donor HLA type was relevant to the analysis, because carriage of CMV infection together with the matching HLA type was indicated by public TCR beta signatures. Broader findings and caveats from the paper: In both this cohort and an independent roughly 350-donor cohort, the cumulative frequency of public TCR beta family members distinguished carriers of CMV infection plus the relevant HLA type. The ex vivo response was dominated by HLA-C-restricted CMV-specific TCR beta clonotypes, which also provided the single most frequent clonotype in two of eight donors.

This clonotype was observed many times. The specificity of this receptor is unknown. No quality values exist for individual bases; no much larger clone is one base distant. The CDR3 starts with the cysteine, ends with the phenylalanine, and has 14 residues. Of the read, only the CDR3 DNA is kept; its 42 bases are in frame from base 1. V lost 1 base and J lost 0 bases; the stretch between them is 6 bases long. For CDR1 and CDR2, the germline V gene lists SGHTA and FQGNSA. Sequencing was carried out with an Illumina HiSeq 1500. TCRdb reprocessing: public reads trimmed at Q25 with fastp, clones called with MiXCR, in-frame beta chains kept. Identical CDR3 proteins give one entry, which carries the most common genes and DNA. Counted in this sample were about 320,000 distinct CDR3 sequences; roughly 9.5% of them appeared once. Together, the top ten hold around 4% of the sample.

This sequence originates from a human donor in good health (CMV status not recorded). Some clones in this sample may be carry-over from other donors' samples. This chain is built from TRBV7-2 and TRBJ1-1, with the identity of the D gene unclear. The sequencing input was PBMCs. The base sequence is TGTGCCAGCAGCTTAGGGCACATGAACACTGAAGCTTTCTTT. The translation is CASSLGHMNTEAFF.